The sequence of this T cell receptor (beta chain) was determined in a study of blood T cell repertoires in COVID-19. The germline V gene encodes CDR1 LGHNA and CDR2 YNFKEQ. The CDR3 consists of 15 residues. Trimming cost V 2 bases and J 8 bases, with 15 bases left between them. Recruitment covered about 25 US areas and drew participants whose ages spanned about 18 to 89 years. Generated by immunoSEQ multiplex PCR, the TCRdb table keeps only in-frame clones and is missing some. The table lists about 480,000 clones, 88% of them singletons. The sequencing sample was made of PBMCs or T cells enriched from blood (not recorded which). The chain recombines TRBV4-2 with TRBJ1-4; no definite D call. This TCR was sampled from a woman in her thirties or forties who had recovered from COVID-19. The CDR3 loop is CASSQQDVRGEKLFF. Written as DNA, the CDR3 is TGTGCCAGCAGCCAACAGGACGTCCGAGGGGAAAAACTGTTTTTT.